The rows below give T cell receptor beta chains drawn from one sample of a study of early stage breast cancer tumors. Assay: immunoSEQ multiplex PCR; the TCRdb copy retains only in-frame clones and omits some. The sample shows around 71,000 clones, around 85% of them seen only once. The sequenced sample was blood. The receptor set was obtained from a person aged 55 to 75 with breast cancer. Both conserved end residues are part of each CDR3. Each record gives: clone size, V gene, J gene, D gene, CDR3 length, CDR3 DNA, CDR3 protein. The D gene is left open where the match is weak. The size entry is marked missing in some rows and otherwise reads once, few, many or a size class.

-,TRBV28,TRBJ2-5,TRBD1,17,TGTGCCAGCAGTTTAGGAGTTAGGGGACAGGGGACCGAGACCCAGTACTTC,CASSLGVRGQGTETQYF
-,TRBV6-5,TRBJ1-1,-,15,TGTGCCAGCAGTTACTCGACGGGACCCCTCCGAGGAGCTTTCTTT,CASSYSTGPLRGAFF
few,TRBV7-9,TRBJ1-2,-,13,TGTGCCAGCAGCCTGACAAAGGGGCAGGGCTACACCTTC,CASSLTKGQGYTF
-,TRBV5-1,TRBJ2-2,-,15,TGCGCCAGCAGCCCAGGGGCCTCGAACACCGGGGAGCTGTTTTTT,CASSPGASNTGELFF
few,TRBV6-1,TRBJ2-3,-,16,TGTGCCAGCAGTGAATTCAGCCAAATTAGCACAGATACGCAGTATTTT,CASSEFSQISTDTQYF
-,TRBV5-5,TRBJ1-1,-,19,TGTGCCAGCAGCTTGTCGGTCTTGTCCGGGGGGACCATGAACACTGAAGCTTTCTTT,CASSLSVLSGGTMNTEAFF
-,TRBV6-5,TRBJ1-2,-,14,TGTGCCAGCAGTTACACTTCGGGTACCTATGGCTACACCTTC,CASSYTSGTYGYTF
-,TRBV7-9,TRBJ1-4,-,14,TGTGCCAGCAGCCCCGGGGGGCCGAATGAAAAACTGTTTTTT,CASSPGGPNEKLFF
-,TRBV7-3,TRBJ1-1,-,13,TGTGCCAGCAGCCCGCAGGGGTCCACTGAAGCTTTCTTT,CASSPQGSTEAFF
once,TRBV6-5,TRBJ2-2,-,15,TGTGCCATTTCCCCGAGGGGTTGGAACACCGGGGAGCTGTTTTTT,CAISPRGWNTGELFF
-,TRBV2,TRBJ2-7,-,11,TGTGCCAGCAGTGAGTGGGGGGAGCAGTACTTC,CASSEWGEQYF
-,TRBV11-2,TRBJ2-1,TRBD1,15,TGTGCCAGTGACGGACAGGGTACAGGGGTTGGTGAGCAGTTCTTC,CASDGQGTGVGEQFF
-,TRBV7-9,TRBJ2-1,-,17,TGTGCCAGCAGCTTAGCGGTTGGTGTGGTCAGAAGGGATGAGCAGTTCTTC,CASSLAVGVVRRDEQFF
once,TRBV18,TRBJ2-3,-,12,TGTGCCAGCTCACCCTCCCCAGATACGCAGTATTTT,CASSPSPDTQYF
-,TRBV5-1,TRBJ2-3,-,12,TGCGCCAGCAGCTTGAGGGCAGATACGCAGTATTTT,CASSLRADTQYF
-,TRBV19,TRBJ2-6,-,15,TGTGCCAGTAGTACAACTGGCTCTGGGGCCAACGTCCTGACTTTC,CASSTTGSGANVLTF
-,TRBV7-2,TRBJ2-3,-,11,TGTGCCAGCACAAGCACAGATACGCAGTATTTT,CASTSTDTQYF